The sequence of this T cell receptor (beta chain) was determined in a study of human T cells and chemical hapten exposure. Across the study: Sensitization applied 2% DPC to roughly 2 cm by roughly 2 cm of upper inner arm skin. The study lasted approximately 26 weeks, and patients were dosed weekly with diphenylcyclopropenone on the scalp throughout.

The study, taken as a whole, reports: Versus controls, expanded TCRs had significantly more large CDR3 similarity clusters.

Documented time point: pre-sensitization, week 0. The treatment: therapeutic diphenylcyclopropenone sensitization with weekly scalp DPC. Only after blood had been drawn was each patch test applied. V gave up 5 bases and J gave up 3 bases; unmatched junction bases: 4. Germline V lookup: CDR1 LGHDT, CDR2 YNNKEL (reference sequence). This CDR3 is 17 amino acids long. One entry per CDR3 protein results from TCRdb running MiXCR on the RACE reads. The table shows about 98,000 distinct CDR3 sequences, with under 14% occurring only once. This clonotype has only a few counts. The antigen remains undetermined. Sample: whole blood, taken in connection with sensitization to the hapten diphenylcyclopropenone (DPC). The chain is built from TRBV3-1 and TRBJ2-1; TRBD2 matches 16 bases. The TCR comes from a woman between 55 and 75 years old with alopecia areata. Some clones in this sample may be carry-over from other donors' samples. The CDR3 is CASSGTSGGAVYNEQFF. The CDR3, as DNA: TGTGCCAGCAGCGGGACTAGCGGGGGGGCTGTCTACAATGAGCAGTTCTTC.